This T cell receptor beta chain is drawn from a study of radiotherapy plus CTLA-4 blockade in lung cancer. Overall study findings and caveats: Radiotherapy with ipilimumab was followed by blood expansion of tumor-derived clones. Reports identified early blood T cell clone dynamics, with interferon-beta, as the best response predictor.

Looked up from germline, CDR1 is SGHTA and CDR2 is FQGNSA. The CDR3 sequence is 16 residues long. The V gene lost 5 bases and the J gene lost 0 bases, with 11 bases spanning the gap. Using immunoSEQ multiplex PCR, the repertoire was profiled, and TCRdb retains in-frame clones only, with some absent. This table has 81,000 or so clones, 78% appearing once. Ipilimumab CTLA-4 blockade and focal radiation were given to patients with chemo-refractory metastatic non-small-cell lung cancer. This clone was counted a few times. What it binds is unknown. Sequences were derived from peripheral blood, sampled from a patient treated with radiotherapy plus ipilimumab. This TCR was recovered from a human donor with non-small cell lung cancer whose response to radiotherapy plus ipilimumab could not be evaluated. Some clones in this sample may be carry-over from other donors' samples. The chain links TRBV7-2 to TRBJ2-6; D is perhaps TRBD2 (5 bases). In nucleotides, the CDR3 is TGTGCCAGCAGCCCCCAAGGGAGCTCTGGGGCCAACGTCCTGACTTTC. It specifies CASSPQGSSGANVLTF.